This T cell receptor beta chain was profiled in a study of blood T cell repertoires in COVID-19. As for the study in general: The origin of the acute and convalescent COVID-19 samples was the United States, Italy and Spain. PBMCs, B-cell-depleted T cells, or T cells were the source of the cDNA or gDNA that made up the material.

Enrolled during active infection, Seattle patients were then followed longitudinally. The CDR3 has 15 residues. Germline loops: CDR1 SEHNR, CDR2 FQNEAQ (reference sequence). V gave up 2 bases and J gave up 2 bases, with 10 bases separating them. Sequenced by immunoSEQ multiplex PCR; TCRdb stores in-frame clones only, minus some. Of about 360,000 clones in the sample, approximately 86% were seen once. Specimen: peripheral blood. The TCR sequence derives from an older woman with COVID-19, enrolled during active disease. The gene calls are TRBV7-9 and TRBJ2-1; possible D gene TRBD2, 6 bases. CDR3 sequence reads: CASSLPRLAYNEQFF. CDR3 in DNA: TGTGCCAGCAGCTTACCCCGACTAGCCTACAATGAGCAGTTCTTC.